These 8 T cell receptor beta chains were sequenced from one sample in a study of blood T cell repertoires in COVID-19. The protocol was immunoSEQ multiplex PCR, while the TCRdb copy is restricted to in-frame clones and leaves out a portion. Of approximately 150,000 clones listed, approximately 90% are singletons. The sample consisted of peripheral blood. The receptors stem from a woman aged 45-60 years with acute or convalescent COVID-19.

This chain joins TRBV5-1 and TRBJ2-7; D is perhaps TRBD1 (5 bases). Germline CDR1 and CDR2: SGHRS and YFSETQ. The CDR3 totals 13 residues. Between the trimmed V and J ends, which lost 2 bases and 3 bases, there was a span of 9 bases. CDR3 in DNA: TGCGCCAGCAGCTTAGGGGCAGACTACGAGCAGTACTTC. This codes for CASSLGADYEQYF.

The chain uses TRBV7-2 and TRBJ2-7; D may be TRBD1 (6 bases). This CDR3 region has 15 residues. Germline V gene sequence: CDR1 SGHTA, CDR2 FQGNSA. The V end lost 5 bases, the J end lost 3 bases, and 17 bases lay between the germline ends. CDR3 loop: CASSQVGTQYYEQYF. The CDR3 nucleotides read TGTGCCAGCAGCCAGGTCGGGACACAATACTACGAGCAGTACTTC.

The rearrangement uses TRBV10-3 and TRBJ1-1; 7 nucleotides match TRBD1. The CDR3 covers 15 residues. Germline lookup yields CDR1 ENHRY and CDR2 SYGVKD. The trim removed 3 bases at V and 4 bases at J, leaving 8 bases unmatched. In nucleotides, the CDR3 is TGTGCCATCAGTGAACGACAGGGATCGGTCACTGAAGCTTTCTTT. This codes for CAISERQGSVTEAFF.

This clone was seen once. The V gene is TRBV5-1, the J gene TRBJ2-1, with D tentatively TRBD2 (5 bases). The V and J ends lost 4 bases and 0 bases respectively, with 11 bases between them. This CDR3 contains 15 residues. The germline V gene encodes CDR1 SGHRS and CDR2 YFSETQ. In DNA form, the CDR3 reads TGCGCCAGCAGCCCTGGACTTAGCTCCTACAATGAGCAGTTCTTC. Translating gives CASSPGLSSYNEQFF.

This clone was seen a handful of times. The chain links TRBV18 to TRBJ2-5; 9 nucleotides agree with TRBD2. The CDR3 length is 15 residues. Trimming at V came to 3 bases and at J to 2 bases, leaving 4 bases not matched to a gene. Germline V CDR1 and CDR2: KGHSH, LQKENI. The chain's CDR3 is CASSPGLAGQETQYF. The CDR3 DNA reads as TGTGCCAGCTCACCGGGGCTAGCGGGGCAAGAGACCCAGTACTTC.

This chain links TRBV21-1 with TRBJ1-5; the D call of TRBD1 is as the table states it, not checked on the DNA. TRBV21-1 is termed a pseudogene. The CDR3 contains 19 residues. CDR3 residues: CASSKAGRAGGPAGQPQHF. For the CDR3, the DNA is TGTGCCAGCAGCAAAGCGGGGAGGGCAGGGGGCCCCGCCGGTCAGCCCCAGCATTTT.

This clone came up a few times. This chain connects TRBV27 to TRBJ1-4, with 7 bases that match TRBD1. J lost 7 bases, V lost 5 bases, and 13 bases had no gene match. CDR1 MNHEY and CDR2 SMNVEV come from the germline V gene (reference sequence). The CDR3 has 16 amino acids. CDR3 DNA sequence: TGTGCCAGCAGTCCATCTTTCGACAGGGTACGTGAAAAACTGTTTTTT. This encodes CASSPSFDRVREKLFF.

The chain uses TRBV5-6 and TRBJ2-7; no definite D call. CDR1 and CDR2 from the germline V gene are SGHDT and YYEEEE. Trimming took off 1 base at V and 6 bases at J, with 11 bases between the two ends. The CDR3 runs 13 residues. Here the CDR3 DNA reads TGTGCCAGCAGCTTGACCGCGGCCCGCGAGCAGTACTTC. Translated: CASSLTAAREQYF. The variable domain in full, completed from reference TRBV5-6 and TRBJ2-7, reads DAGVTQSPTHLIKTRGQQVTLRCSPKSGHDTVSWYQQALGQGPQFIFQYYEEEERQRGNFPDRFSGHQFPNYSSELNVNALLLGDSALYLCASSLTAAREQYFGPGTRLTVT.